This passage covers 27 T cell receptor beta chains from one sample sequenced in a study of cytomegalovirus exposure and HLA in healthy donors. PCR involved 60 Vbeta and 13 Jbeta primers. This table comes from immunoSEQ multiplex PCR, and its TCRdb copy is limited to in-frame clones, with some not included. Of roughly 120,000 clones listed, around 73% were seen once; the top ten hold 5% to 6%. The sequenced sample was PBMCs. The receptors here all came from a woman aged 30 to 39 in good health and CMV-seropositive.

V is TRBV6-5 and J is TRBJ1-2; D is unresolved. The CDR3 length is 15 residues. The germline V gene encodes CDR1 MNHEY and CDR2 SVGAGI. V lost 0 bases and J 2 bases, leaving 10 bases between the germline ends. The CDR3 sequence: CASSYSSAGNYGYTF. CDR3 in DNA: TGTGCCAGCAGTTACTCGAGTGCAGGCAACTATGGCTACACCTTC.

J is TRBJ1-1 and V is TRBV2; 8 bases map to TRBD1. J lost 1 base, V lost 2 bases, and 3 bases had no gene match. There are 15 residues in the CDR3. The germline V gene has CDR1 SNHLY and CDR2 FYNNEI. For the CDR3, the DNA is TGTGCCAGCAGTGAAACCGGGACAGGGAACACTGAAGCTTTCTTT. Translating it yields CASSETGTGNTEAFF.

The genes are TRBV10-3 and TRBJ2-7, with a weak D call TRBD2 (6 bases). Germline V gives CDR1 ENHRY, CDR2 SYGVKD. V was pared by 3 bases and J by 2 bases, with 14 bases between. The CDR3 runs 15 residues. For the CDR3, the DNA is TGTGCCATCAGTGAAATAGCGGCGGGACCCTACGAGCAGTACTTC. This sequence encodes CAISEIAAGPYEQYF.

V usage is TRBV5-5 and J usage is TRBJ1-1, with 7 bases fitting TRBD1. CDR3 length equals 15 residues. Germline V gene sequence: CDR1 SGHKS, CDR2 YYEKEE (reference sequence). After removal of 3 bases from V and 11 bases from J, the junction contained 16 bases not matched to a gene. The DNA for the CDR3 is TGTGCCAGCAGCTACGTAGCCGACAGGGATGATGTGGCTTTCTTT. The encoded protein is CASSYVADRDDVAFF.

This clone was picked up a small number of times. This chain joins TRBV6-5 and TRBJ1-2; possibly TRBD1 for D (6 bases). Trimming shortened V by 4 bases and J by 7 bases, and 13 bases separated the two germline ends. Germline loops: CDR1 MNHEY, CDR2 SVGAGI. This CDR3 contains 13 residues. Here the CDR3 DNA reads TGTGCCAGCAGTTTGAACAGGGCGTTTGGCTACACCTTC. Translated, it gives CASSLNRAFGYTF.

The chain couples TRBV25-1 to TRBJ2-4; D is perhaps TRBD2 (6 bases). The CDR3 runs 12 residues. V was trimmed by 4 bases and J by 10 bases, leaving 11 bases between them. Germline assignment: CDR1 MGHDK and CDR2 SYGVNS. Here the CDR3 reads CASSGGDRIQYF. CDR3 in DNA: TGTGCCAGCAGTGGGGGGGACCGGATTCAGTACTTC.

This clone has a handful of counts. The rearrangement uses TRBV19 and TRBJ2-2; D is unresolved. V lost 3 bases, J lost 7 bases, and 15 bases lay in between. CDR1 and CDR2 (germline): LNHDA, SQIVND (reference sequence). CDR3 size: 15 residues. Here the CDR3 DNA reads TGTGCCAGTAGTATCACTATGGTACGTGGCGGGGAGCTGTTTTTT. This sequence encodes CASSITMVRGGELFF.

With regard to this clone: This sample also contains other DNA sequences that code for the same CDR3. This chain uses TRBV5-1 with TRBJ1-2; 9 bases are a match to TRBD1. V shed 4 bases and J 0 bases; nucleotides not matched to a gene: 4. The CDR3 totals 15 residues. Germline values: CDR1 SGHRS, CDR2 YFSETQ. The CDR3 protein is CASSPDRGANYGYTF. In nucleotides, the CDR3 is TGCGCCAGCAGCCCAGACAGGGGGGCTAACTATGGCTACACCTTC.

This clone was picked up a small number of times. The rearrangement uses TRBV6-5 and TRBJ1-1, with 8 bases that match TRBD1. The germline CDR1 and CDR2 sequences are MNHEY and SVGAGI. After removal of 4 bases from V and 5 bases from J, the junction contained 9 bases not matched to a gene. There are 15 residues in the CDR3. The CDR3 sequence: CASSFVGQGSTEAFF. For the CDR3, the DNA is TGTGCCAGCAGTTTCGTCGGACAGGGTAGTACTGAAGCTTTCTTT.

J is TRBJ1-2 and V is TRBV19; D is undetermined. This CDR3 has 13 residues. Trimming pared 3 bases from V and 5 bases from J, leaving 10 bases between. CDR1 is LNHDA and CDR2 is SQIVND in the germline V gene (reference sequence). The CDR3, as DNA: TGTGCCAGTAGTATCGGGGAGCAATATGGCTACACCTTC. Encoded protein: CASSIGEQYGYTF.

The rearrangement uses TRBV27 and TRBJ2-7; tentative D call: TRBD2 (6 bases). Trimming stripped 4 bases from V and 0 bases from J, with 10 bases between. Germline V CDR1 and CDR2: MNHEY, SMNVEV (reference sequence). The CDR3 spans 14 residues. The chain's CDR3 is CASSSGLSSYEQYF. CDR3 nucleotide sequence: TGTGCCAGCAGTTCGGGACTCAGCTCCTACGAGCAGTACTTC.

The V gene is TRBV10-3, the J gene TRBJ2-5, with 7 bases matching TRBD1. TRBJ2-7 explains the end of the DNA better; the J call may be wrong. This CDR3 region has 14 residues. CDR1 ENHRY and CDR2 SYGVKD come from the germline V gene. The DNA for the CDR3 is TGTGCCATCAGTGTTTCGGGACAGAGCTACGAGCAGTACTTC. Translated, it gives CAISVSGQSYEQYF.

This clone came up once. This rearrangement joins TRBV5-1 to TRBJ2-5, with D possibly matching TRBD2 (6 bases). The ends were cut back, 7 bases at V and 5 bases at J, with 6 bases in the middle. Germline loops: CDR1 SGHRS, CDR2 YFSETQ. The CDR3 has 10 residues. In nucleotides, the CDR3 is TGCGCCAGCGGGGGGGAGACCCAGTACTTC. The encoded protein is CASGGETQYF.

J is TRBJ2-3 and V is TRBV21-1; the D call in the table, TRBD2, was not verified against the DNA. TRBV21-1 counts as a pseudogene. The CDR3 totals 21 residues. CDR3 protein: CASSKRRISLAEYTSTDTQYF. In nucleotides, the CDR3 is TGTGCCAGCAGCAAAAGGAGAATCTCACTAGCGGAGTACACTAGCACAGATACGCAGTATTTT.

The gene calls are TRBV30 and TRBJ1-2; 9 nucleotides align to TRBD1. V was pared by 6 bases and J by 4 bases, with 9 bases of the junction left unmatched. Germline-derived CDR1 and CDR2 are GTSNPN and SVGIG (reference sequence). The CDR3 runs 14 residues. The chain's CDR3 is CACNPGQGAYGYTF. The CDR3 coding sequence is TGTGCCTGCAACCCGGGACAGGGTGCCTATGGCTACACCTTC. The full variable domain, completed using reference TRBV30 and TRBJ1-2, is SQTIHQWPATLVQPVGSPLSLECTVEGTSNPNLYWYRQAAGRGLQLLFYSVGIGQISSEVPQNLSASRPQDRQFILSSKKLLLSDSGFYLCACNPGQGAYGYTFGSGTRLTVV.

The chain links TRBV29-1 to TRBJ2-5; D not resolved. TRBJ2-7 matches the DNA end more closely, so the J call is doubtful. Germline values: CDR1 SQVTM, CDR2 ANQGSEA. CDR3 length: 13 amino acids. CDR3 residues: CSVEMAATYEQYF. As DNA, the CDR3 is TGCAGCGTTGAAATGGCGGCTACCTACGAGCAGTACTTC.

The V gene is TRBV2, the J gene TRBJ2-1; D remains unclear. Trimming cost V 4 bases and J 5 bases, with 9 bases left between them. This CDR3 spans 13 amino acids. Germline assignment: CDR1 SNHLY and CDR2 FYNNEI. Here the CDR3 reads CASSADTDNEQFF. CDR3 coding DNA: TGTGCCAGCAGTGCCGACACCGACAATGAGCAGTTCTTC. Full variable domain (outside the CDR3, taken from reference TRBV2 and TRBJ2-1): EPEVTQTPSHQVTQMGQEVILRCVPISNHLYFYWYRQILGQKVEFLVSFYNNEISEKSEIFDDQFSVERPDGSNFTLKIRSTKLEDSAMYFCASSADTDNEQFFGPGTRLTVL.

The rearrangement links TRBV6-7 to TRBJ1-2, with D tentatively TRBD1 (5 bases). TRBV6-7 has ORF status, its function being uncertain. Trimming left V 2 bases short and J 4 bases short, with 17 bases between. This CDR3 region has 16 residues. For the CDR3, the DNA is TGTGCCAGCAGTTACCCTCTAGGAGGGGACGGCTATGGCTACACCTTC. It yields the protein CASSYPLGGDGYGYTF.

This chain connects TRBV27 to TRBJ2-7; 8 bases agree with TRBD1. This CDR3 spans 16 amino acids. Germline V lookup: CDR1 MNHEY, CDR2 SMNVEV (reference sequence). J lost 4 bases, V lost 7 bases, and 15 bases had no gene match. CDR3 DNA: TGTGCCAGCACCCTGGTCGGTGGGCAGGGGGCTTACGAGCAGTACTTC. The encoded protein is CASTLVGGQGAYEQYF.

The gene calls are TRBV9 and TRBJ2-1; possible D gene TRBD2, 6 bases. The CDR3 extends over 17 amino acids. Germline CDR1 is SGDLS and CDR2 is YYNGEE. The ends were cut back, 1 base at V and 6 bases at J, with 20 bases in the middle. CDR3 DNA sequence: TGTGCCAGCAGCGTAAAACCCGGGACTTGGCGGGGCAATGAGCAGTTCTTC. This encodes CASSVKPGTWRGNEQFF.

The V and J genes are TRBV29-1 and TRBJ2-3, with 9 bases matching TRBD2. CDR1 SQVTM and CDR2 ANQGSEA come from the germline V gene. V shed 6 bases, J shed 1 base, and the junction held 5 bases outside the gene matches. CDR3 size: 14 residues. CDR3 sequence: CSVPASGGTDTQYF. The CDR3 nucleotides are TGCAGCGTGCCAGCTAGCGGGGGCACAGATACGCAGTATTTT.

The chain joins TRBV2 to TRBJ2-7; the match to TRBD1 covers 11 bases. Germline CDR1 is SNHLY and CDR2 is FYNNEI. This CDR3 has 13 residues. Losses at the gene ends were 8 bases for V and 7 bases for J; bases not matched to a gene: 7. The CDR3 DNA reads as TGTGCCAGCGGAGGACAGGGGGCGGGAGAGCAGTACTTC. It translates to CASGGQGAGEQYF.

The table lists this clone with a few counts. The chain has TRBV7-9 and TRBJ2-3; D is unresolved. CDR3 length equals 13 residues. The germline V and J ends were trimmed by 8 bases and 1 base, with 10 bases remaining between them. Germline-derived CDR1 and CDR2 are SEHNR and FQNEAQ (reference sequence). The CDR3 loop reads CASGSTGTDTQYF. As DNA, the CDR3 is TGTGCCAGCGGTTCCACGGGCACAGATACGCAGTATTTT.

J is TRBJ1-4 and V is TRBV6-5; D gene unclear. Germline-derived CDR1 and CDR2 are MNHEY and SVGAGI. The CDR3 length is 16 residues. V shed 0 bases and J shed 8 bases, with 16 bases lying between them. Written as DNA, the CDR3 is TGTGCCAGCAGTTACTCTTCATTGGCAACCCAGGAAAAACTGTTTTTT. It codes for CASSYSSLATQEKLFF.

The CDR3 DNA is TGTGCCAGCAGTTACGGGACAGGGGGCAATCAGCCCCAGCATTTT. Translating gives CASSYGTGGNQPQHF. The rearrangement links TRBV6-5 to TRBJ1-5, with TRBD1 identical over 10 bases. CDR1 is MNHEY, CDR2 SVGAGI, per germline. CDR3 length equals 15 residues. V shed 2 bases and J 2 bases; nucleotides not matched to a gene: 0.

This chain uses TRBV2 with TRBJ2-6; no reliable D call. V was shortened by 11 bases and J by 0 bases, with 14 bases between the two germline ends. The germline V gene has CDR1 SNHLY and CDR2 FYNNEI. The CDR3 runs 15 residues. The CDR3 loop reads CAGQRDSSGANVLTF. CDR3 bases: TGTGCCGGCCAAAGAGACTCCTCTGGGGCCAACGTCCTGACTTTC.

V is TRBV7-9 and J is TRBJ2-2; 7 bases are a match to TRBD2. This CDR3 region has 12 residues. After removal of 11 bases from V and 4 bases from J, the junction contained 4 bases not matched to a gene. Germline CDR1 SEHNR, CDR2 FQNEAQ (reference sequence). The CDR3: CAAGVSTGELFF. In DNA form, the CDR3 reads TGTGCCGCGGGAGTGAGCACCGGGGAGCTGTTTTTT. The variable domain in full, with the rest retrieved from reference TRBV7-9 and TRBJ2-2, is DTGVSQNPRHKITKRGQNVTFRCDPISEHNRLYWYRQTLGQGPEFLTYFQNEAQLEKSRLLSDRFSAERPKGSFSTLEIQRTEQGDSAMYLCAAGVSTGELFFGEGSRLTVL.